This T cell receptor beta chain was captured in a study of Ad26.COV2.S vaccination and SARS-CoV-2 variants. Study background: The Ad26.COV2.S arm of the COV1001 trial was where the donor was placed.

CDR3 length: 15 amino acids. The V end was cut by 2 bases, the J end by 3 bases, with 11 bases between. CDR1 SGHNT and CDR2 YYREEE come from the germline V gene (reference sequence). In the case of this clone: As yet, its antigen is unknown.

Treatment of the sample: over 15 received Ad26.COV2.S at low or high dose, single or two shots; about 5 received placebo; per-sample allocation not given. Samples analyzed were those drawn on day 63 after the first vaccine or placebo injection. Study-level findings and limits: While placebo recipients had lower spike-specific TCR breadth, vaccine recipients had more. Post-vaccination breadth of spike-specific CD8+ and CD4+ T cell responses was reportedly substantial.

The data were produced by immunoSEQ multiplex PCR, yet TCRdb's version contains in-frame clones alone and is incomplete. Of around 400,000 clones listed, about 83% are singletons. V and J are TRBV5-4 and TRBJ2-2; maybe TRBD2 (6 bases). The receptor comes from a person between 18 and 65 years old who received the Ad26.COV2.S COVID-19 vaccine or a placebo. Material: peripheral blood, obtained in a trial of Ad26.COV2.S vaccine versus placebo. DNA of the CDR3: TGTGCCAGCAGCTTAGGGGACTGGCACACCGGGGAGCTGTTTTTT. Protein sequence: CASSLGDWHTGELFF.